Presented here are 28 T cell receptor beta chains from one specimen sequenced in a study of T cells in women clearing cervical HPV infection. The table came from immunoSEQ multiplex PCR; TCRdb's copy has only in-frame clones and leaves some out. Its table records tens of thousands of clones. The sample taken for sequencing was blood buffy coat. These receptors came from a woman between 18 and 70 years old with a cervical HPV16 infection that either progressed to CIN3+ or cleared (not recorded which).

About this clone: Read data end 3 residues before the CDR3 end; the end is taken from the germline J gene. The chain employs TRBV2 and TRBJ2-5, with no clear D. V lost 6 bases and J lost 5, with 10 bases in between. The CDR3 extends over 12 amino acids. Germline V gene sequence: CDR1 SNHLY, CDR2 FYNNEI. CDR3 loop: CASSLSEETQYF. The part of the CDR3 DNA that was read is TGTGCCAGCAGCCTCAGCGAGGAGACC.

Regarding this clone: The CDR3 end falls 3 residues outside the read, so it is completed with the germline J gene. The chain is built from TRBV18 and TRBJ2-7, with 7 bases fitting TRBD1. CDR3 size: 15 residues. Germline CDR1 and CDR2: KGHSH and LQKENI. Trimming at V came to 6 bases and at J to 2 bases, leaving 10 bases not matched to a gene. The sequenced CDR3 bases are TGTGCCAGCTCCCCTGCCACCGGGACAGCCTACGAG. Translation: CASSPATGTAYE. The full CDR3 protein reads CASSPATGTAYEQYF.

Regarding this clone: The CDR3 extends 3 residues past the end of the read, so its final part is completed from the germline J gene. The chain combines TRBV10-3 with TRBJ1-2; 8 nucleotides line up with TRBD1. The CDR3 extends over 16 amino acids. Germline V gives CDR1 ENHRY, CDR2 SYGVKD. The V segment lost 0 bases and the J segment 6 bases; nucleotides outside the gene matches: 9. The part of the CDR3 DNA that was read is TGTGCCATCAGTGAGTCGACAGGGGCCCAACAAGATGGC. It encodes CAISESTGAQQDG. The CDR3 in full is CAISESTGAQQDGYTF.

CDR3: CATHWAGAYNEQFF. The sequenced CDR3 bases are TGTGCCACACACTGGGCGGGAGCCTACAATGAG. The chain combines TRBV5-4 with TRBJ2-1, with 7 bases fitting TRBD2. The DNA ends 3 residues before the CDR3 does, and the rest of the CDR3 is filled in from the germline J gene. The V gene's germline CDR1 is SGHNT and CDR2 YYREEE (reference sequence). This CDR3 region has 14 residues. With V trimmed by 9 bases and J by 2 bases, 8 bases remained unmatched.

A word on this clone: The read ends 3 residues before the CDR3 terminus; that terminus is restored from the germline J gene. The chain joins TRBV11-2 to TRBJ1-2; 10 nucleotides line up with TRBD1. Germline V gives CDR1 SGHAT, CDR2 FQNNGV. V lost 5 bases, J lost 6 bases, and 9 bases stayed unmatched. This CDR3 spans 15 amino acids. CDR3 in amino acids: CASSPRMTGGDGYTF. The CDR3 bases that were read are TGTGCCAGCAGCCCCCGTATGACAGGGGGCGATGGC.

Here the CDR3 reads CASSPSPVAGGPETQYF. The sequenced CDR3 bases are TGTGCCAGCAGCCCGTCCCCCGTAGCGGGGGGGCCAGAGACC. The J gene is TRBJ2-5, the V gene TRBV7-6, with TRBD2 matching 11 bases. The read finishes 3 residues shy of the CDR3 end, and the germline J gene is used to complete it. Trimming at V came to 5 bases and at J to 4 bases, leaving 12 bases not matched to a gene. Per the germline V gene, CDR1 is SGHVS and CDR2 is FNYEAQ. The CDR3 totals 17 residues.

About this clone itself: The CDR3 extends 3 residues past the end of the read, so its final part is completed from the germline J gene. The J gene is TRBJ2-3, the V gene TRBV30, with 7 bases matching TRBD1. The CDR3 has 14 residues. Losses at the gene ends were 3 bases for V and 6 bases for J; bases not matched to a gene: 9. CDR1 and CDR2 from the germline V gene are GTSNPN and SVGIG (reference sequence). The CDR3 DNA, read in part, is TGTGCCTGGAGGAGACAGGGTGTCAGGGATACG. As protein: CAWRRQGVRDT. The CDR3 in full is CAWRRQGVRDTQYF.

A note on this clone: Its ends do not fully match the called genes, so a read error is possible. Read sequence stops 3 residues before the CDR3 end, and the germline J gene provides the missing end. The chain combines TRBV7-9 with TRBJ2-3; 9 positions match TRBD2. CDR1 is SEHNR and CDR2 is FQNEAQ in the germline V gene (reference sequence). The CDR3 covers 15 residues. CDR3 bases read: TGTGCCAGCAGCATAGCGGGGGCTAAGGCAGATACG. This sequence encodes CASSIAGAKADT. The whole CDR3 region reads CASSIAGAKADTQYF.

The sequenced CDR3 bases are TGTGCCAGCTTTATCGGTGTGGCCAACGTC. It translates to CASFIGVANV. The complete CDR3 reads CASFIGVANVLTF. This rearrangement joins TRBV18 to TRBJ2-6; D unclear. The DNA ends 3 residues before the CDR3 does, and the rest of the CDR3 is filled in from the germline J gene. CDR1 is KGHSH and CDR2 is LQKENI in the germline V gene. The CDR3 spans 13 residues. V lost 7 bases and J 6 bases, leaving 10 bases between the germline ends.

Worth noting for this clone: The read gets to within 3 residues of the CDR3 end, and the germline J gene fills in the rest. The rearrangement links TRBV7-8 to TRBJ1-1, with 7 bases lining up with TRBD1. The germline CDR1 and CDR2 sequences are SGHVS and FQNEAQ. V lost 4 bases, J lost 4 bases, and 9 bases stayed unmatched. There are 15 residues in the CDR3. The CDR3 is CASSSQQGVLTEAFF. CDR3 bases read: TGTGCCAGCAGCTCCCAGCAGGGGGTGCTCACTGAA.

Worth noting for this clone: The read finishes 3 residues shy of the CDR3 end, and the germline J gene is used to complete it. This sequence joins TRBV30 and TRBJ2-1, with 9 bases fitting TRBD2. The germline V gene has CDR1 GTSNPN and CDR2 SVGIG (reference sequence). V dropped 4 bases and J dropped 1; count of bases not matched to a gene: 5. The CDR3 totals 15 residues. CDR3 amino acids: CAWNSLAGSYNEQFF. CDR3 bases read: TGTGCCTGGAACTCCCTAGCGGGGTCCTACAATGAG.

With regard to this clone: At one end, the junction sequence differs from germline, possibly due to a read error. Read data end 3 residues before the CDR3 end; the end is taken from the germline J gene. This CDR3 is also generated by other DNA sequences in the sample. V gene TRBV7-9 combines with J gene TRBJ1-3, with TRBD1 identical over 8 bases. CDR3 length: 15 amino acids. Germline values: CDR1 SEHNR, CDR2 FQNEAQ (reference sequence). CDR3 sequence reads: CASSARGQAGNTIYF. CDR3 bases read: TGTGCCAGCAGCGCCCGGGGACAGGCTGGAAACACA.

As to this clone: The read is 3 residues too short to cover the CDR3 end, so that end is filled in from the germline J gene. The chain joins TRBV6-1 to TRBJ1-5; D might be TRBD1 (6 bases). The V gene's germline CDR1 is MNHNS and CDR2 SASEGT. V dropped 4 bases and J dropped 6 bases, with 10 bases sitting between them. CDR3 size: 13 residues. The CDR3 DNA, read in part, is TGTGCCAGCAGTGGAACAGGGATTCAGCCC. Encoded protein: CASSGTGIQP. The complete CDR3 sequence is CASSGTGIQPQHF.

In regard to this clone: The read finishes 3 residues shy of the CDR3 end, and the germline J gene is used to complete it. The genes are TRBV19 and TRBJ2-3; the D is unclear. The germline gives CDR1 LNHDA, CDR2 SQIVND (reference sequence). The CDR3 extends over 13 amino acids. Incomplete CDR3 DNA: TGTGCCAGTAGGGGCAGCCACAATCAGCCG. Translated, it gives CASRGSHNQP. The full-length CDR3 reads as CASRGSHNQPQYF.

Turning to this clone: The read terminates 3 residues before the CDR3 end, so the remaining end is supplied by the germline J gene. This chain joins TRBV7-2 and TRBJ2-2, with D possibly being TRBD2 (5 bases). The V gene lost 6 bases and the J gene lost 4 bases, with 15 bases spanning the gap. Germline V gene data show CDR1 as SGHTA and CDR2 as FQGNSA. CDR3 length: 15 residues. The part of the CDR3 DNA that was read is TGTGCCAGCAGTCGAACGACCCGGGGCACCGGGGAG. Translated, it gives CASSRTTRGTGE. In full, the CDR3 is CASSRTTRGTGELFF.

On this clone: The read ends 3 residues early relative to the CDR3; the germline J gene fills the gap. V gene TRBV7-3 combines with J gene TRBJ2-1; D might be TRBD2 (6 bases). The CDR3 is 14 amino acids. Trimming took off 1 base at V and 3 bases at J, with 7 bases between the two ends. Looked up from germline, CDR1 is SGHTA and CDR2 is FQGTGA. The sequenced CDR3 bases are TGTGCCAGCAGCTTAAGCGGGATCTACAATGAG. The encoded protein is CASSLSGIYNE. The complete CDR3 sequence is CASSLSGIYNEQFF.

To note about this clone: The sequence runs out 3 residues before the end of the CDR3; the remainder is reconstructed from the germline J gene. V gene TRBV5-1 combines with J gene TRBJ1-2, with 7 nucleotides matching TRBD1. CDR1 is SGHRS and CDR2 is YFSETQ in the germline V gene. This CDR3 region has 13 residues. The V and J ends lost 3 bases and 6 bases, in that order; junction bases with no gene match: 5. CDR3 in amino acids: CASSYDRVNGYTF. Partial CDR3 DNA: TGCGCCAGCAGCTACGACAGGGTCAATGGC.

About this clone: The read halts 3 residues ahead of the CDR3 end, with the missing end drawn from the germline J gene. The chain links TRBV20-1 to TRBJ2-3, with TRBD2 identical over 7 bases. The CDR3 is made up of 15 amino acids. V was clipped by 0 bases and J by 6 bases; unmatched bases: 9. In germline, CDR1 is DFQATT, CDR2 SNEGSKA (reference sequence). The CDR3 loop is CSARDWGYGGDTQYF. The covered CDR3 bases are TGCAGTGCTAGAGATTGGGGGTACGGGGGGGATACG.

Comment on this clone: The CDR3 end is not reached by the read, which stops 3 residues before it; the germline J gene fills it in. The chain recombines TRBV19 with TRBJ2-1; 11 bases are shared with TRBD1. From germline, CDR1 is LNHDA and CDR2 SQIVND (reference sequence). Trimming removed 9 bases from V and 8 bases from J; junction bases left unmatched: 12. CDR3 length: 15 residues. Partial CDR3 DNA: TGTGCCAGCGGGTCTCCGGGACAGGGGGGTGATGAG. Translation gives CASGSPGQGGDE. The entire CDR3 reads CASGSPGQGGDEQFF.

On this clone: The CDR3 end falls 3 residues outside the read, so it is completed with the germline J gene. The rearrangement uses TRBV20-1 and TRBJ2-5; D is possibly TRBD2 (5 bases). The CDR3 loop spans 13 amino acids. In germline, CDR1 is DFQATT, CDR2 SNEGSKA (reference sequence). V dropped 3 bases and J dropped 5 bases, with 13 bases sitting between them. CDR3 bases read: TGCAGTGCTAGTGTCGGACTCCGGGAGACC. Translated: CSASVGLRET. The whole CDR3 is CSASVGLRETQYF.

The covered CDR3 bases are TGTGCCAGCAGCCCTACAGGGGCCTACGAG. Protein product: CASSPTGAYE. The full CDR3 protein reads CASSPTGAYEQYF. The chain is built from TRBV5-6 and TRBJ2-7; 7 positions agree with TRBD1. The read halts 3 residues ahead of the CDR3 end, with the missing end drawn from the germline J gene. CDR1 and CDR2 (germline): SGHDT, YYEEEE. Trimming removed 4 bases from V and 2 bases from J; junction bases left unmatched: 3. The CDR3 runs 13 residues.

The CDR3 protein is CASSGGGMSDTQYF. The covered CDR3 bases are TGCGCCAGCAGCGGAGGGGGCATGTCAGATACG. This chain uses TRBV5-1 with TRBJ2-3; D might be TRBD1 (7 bases). The CDR3 end is not reached by the read, which stops 3 residues before it; the germline J gene fills it in. Between the trimmed V and J ends, which lost 4 bases and 4 bases, there was a span of 13 bases. This CDR3 has 14 amino acids. Germline values: CDR1 SGHRS, CDR2 YFSETQ.

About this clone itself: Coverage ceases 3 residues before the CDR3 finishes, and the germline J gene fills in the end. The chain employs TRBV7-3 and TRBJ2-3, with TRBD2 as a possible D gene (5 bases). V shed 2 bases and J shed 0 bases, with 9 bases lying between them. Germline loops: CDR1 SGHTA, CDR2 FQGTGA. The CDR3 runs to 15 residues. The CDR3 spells CASSLLASSTDTQYF. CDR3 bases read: TGTGCCAGCAGCTTACTAGCTTCAAGCACAGATACG.

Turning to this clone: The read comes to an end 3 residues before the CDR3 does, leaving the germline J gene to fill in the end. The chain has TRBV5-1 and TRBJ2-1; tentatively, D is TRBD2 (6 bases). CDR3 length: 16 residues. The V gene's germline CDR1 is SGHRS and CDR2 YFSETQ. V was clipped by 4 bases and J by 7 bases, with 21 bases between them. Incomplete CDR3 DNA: TGCGCCAGCAGCCGGGTCATTAGCGGTACTGGTAATGAG. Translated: CASSRVISGTGNE. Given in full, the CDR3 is CASSRVISGTGNEQFF.

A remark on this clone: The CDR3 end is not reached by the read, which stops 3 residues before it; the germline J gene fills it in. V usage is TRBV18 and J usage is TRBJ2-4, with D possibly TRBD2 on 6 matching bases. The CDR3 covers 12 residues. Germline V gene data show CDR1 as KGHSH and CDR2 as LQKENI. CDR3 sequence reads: CASSPRRDGQYF. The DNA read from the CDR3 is TGTGCCAGCTCACCGAGGCGGGATGGT.

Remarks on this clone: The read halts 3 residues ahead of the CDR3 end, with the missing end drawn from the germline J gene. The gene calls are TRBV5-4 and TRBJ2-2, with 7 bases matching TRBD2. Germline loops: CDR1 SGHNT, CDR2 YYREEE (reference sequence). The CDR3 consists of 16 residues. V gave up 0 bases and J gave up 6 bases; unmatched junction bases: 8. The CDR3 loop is CASSLVASGIPGELFF. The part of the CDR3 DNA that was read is TGTGCCAGCAGCTTGGTGGCTAGCGGTATCCCCGGGGAG.

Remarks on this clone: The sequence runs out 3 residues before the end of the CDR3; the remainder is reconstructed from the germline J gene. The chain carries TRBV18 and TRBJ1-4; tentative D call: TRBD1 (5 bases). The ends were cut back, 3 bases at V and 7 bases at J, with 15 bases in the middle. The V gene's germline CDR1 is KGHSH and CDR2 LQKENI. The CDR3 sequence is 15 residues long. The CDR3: CASSPRTPQGEKLFF. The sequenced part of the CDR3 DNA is TGTGCCAGCTCACCTAGGACACCCCAGGGTGAAAAA.

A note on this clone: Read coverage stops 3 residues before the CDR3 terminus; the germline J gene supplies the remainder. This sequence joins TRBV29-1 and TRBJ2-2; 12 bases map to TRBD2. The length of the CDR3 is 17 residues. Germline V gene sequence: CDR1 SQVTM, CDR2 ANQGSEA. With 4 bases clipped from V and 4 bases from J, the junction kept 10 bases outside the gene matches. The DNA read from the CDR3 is TGCAGCGTTGGGGGAGCGACTAGCGGGAGTACCACCGGGGAG. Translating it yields CSVGGATSGSTTGE. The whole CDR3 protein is CSVGGATSGSTTGELFF.